This record looks at one T cell receptor beta chain sequence and its context. The germline V and J ends were trimmed by 2 bases and 5 bases, with 15 bases remaining between them. Germline V gene lookup returns CDR1 MNHNS and CDR2 SASEGT. The CDR3 is 15 amino acids. The sample is drawn from a study of blood T cell repertoires in COVID-19. Per the authors' pipeline: By means of reference gene primer amplification, nucleated cell counts were estimated. TCRdb's table, derived via immunoSEQ multiplex PCR, lists solely in-frame clones and lacks some. V, J and clone size are taken as reported in that table, and D and trimming were inferred from the DNA itself. The table includes some 200,000 clones, roughly 92% detected once.

This chain uses TRBV6-1 with TRBJ1-1; D possibly corresponds to TRBD1 (5 bases). The sequence derives from a man aged 25-45 years with COVID-19, enrolled during active disease. The sample comprised peripheral blood. The CDR3 DNA is TGTGCCAGCAGTGAACAGGGCGCGGTAAGGACTGAAGCTTTCTTT. It is translated as CASSEQGAVRTEAFF.